The present T cell receptor beta chain was sequenced within a study of blood T cell repertoires in COVID-19. Study-level background: Acute-phase and convalescent COVID-19 samples originated in the United States, Italy and Spain. Sources were T cells, B-cell-depleted T cells, or PBMCs; the material itself was cDNA or gDNA.

Categorization into cohorts depended on clinical history that participants reported. Within 2 weeks before study entry, exposed participants met a COVID-19 case. The length of the CDR3 is 14 residues. The germline gives CDR1 LNHDA, CDR2 SQIVND (reference sequence). The V end was cut by 3 bases, the J end by 2 bases, with 11 bases between. Measured with immunoSEQ multiplex PCR; TCRdb has only the in-frame clones, and not every one. The sample contains some 180,000 clones, roughly 84% of which appear only once. This TCR came from a woman in her thirties who had been exposed to COVID-19. What was sequenced was PBMCs or T cells enriched from blood (not recorded which). V usage is TRBV19 and J usage is TRBJ2-7; D is undetermined. CDR3 protein: CASSILHPTYEQYF. The CDR3 DNA sequence: TGTGCCAGTAGTATTCTCCACCCTACCTACGAGCAGTACTTC.